The clone carrying this T cell receptor (beta chain) has a count of ten or more. Its antigen is undetermined. These data come from a study of T cells in Graves' hyperthyroidism and ophthalmopathy. Study overall: Peripheral blood was collected at initial diagnosis, before any treatment. Study-level results: Blood also held most thyroid clonotypes expanded beyond 0.001.

Investigators excluded patients with uncontrolled infection, other autoimmune disease, pregnancy or lactation. The source of the PBMCs was approximately 10 ml of fresh peripheral blood. The CDR3 loop spans 12 amino acids. The germline V and J ends were trimmed by 4 bases and 9 bases, with 10 bases remaining between them. Germline CDR1 and CDR2: LNHNV and YYDKDF (reference sequence). Amplification yielded TCR beta CDR3 regions, with RNA transcripts as the source. An initial round of RT-PCR targeting the TCR CDR3 relied on the HTBI primer set. One entry per CDR3 protein, called by TCRdb with MiXCR from the multiplex PCR reads. Found here are roughly 520,000 distinct CDR3 sequences, about 24% of them singletons; the top ten hold roughly 12%.

This clonotype originated in a young woman with Graves' ophthalmopathy. Sequenced material: blood. The V gene is TRBV15, the J gene TRBJ1-5; D remains ambiguous. CDR3 protein: CATSIIAGPQHF. CDR3 nucleotide sequence: TGTGCCACCAGCATCATAGCCGGGCCCCAGCATTTT.